One T cell receptor (beta chain) is described in this entry. There is no known antigen for this receptor. Nothing much larger sits one base from this clone, and base qualities are not available. This entry is derived from a study of cytomegalovirus exposure and HLA in healthy donors (TCRdb year 2017). In the study overall: In an earlier analysis of some 610 of the donors, 276 Gb of sequence data and about 110 million unique TCR beta sequences from about 190 million T cells were reported. Typing coverage varied by locus: 629-630 donors for A, B, C, DRB1 and DQB1; some 520 for DQA1; 606 for DPA1; more than 450 for DPB1. On average, around 230,000 unique TCR beta nucleotide sequences were sequenced per donor among a few hundred genotyped donors of the cohort, with around 19% of those sequences being non-productive. The later analysis used no new phenotypic data to find candidate immune exposures, relying instead on TCR beta sequences and their occurrence across donors. Donor age, sex, ethnicity and CMV serostatus were collected together with the repertoire data. High-throughput TCR immunosequencing, statistical association of individual TCRs with disease status, and machine learning were combined to predict cytomegalovirus infection status. HLA typing included class I and class II loci at four-digit resolution. An earlier analysis of 500 to 650 of the donors applied high-throughput TCR beta sequencing to assess whether each TCR beta V gene segment acted as functional or pseudogenic. The genetic ancestry cluster associated with self-reported Caucasian donors included approximately 85% of the 350 to 500 genotyped donors. About five DR-DQ haplotypes were handled as single units for association and clustering because linkage in the cohort was strong. The study aimed to test whether signatures of past pathogen exposure could be identified by cataloging public T cell receptors. A later genetic analysis took genome-wide SNP genotypes for about 55% of the roughly 700 donors and used that subset as a discovery cohort. All discovery cohort repertoires had been generated using a single sequencing platform. To study patterns of TCR occurrence, a later analysis re-analyzed previously published TCR beta repertoires from 700 or so donors and added high-resolution HLA genotyping. Besides the first cohort of approximately 670 subjects, a separate validation cohort made up of 120 different subjects was used. The study used immunosequencing to profile the T cell repertoires of 666 subjects and linked those repertoires to cytomegalovirus serostatus. An early release covering roughly 640 HLA-typed donors comprised about 290 gigabases of sequencing data and 85 million or so unique TCR sequences. What the study reported, not specific to this receptor: Sequencing depth was assumed to be roughly uniform across donors in the presence/absence analyses, though that assumption may not hold. It was suggested by the authors that the approach could potentially be generalized to other disease states and immunological phenotypes. Cytomegalovirus status was reported to be diagnosed by the classifier with high specificity and sensitivity in both the original and validation cohorts. The 87-base-pair reads could not distinguish some IMGT-functional V segments, including TRBV6-2 and TRBV6-3, so those segments were excluded. An association between a missense DCLRE1C variant and V-gene and J-gene trimming of TCR beta chains was found in a later genetic analysis and replicated in an independent cohort. The study gave a list of 150 to 200 TCR beta chains associated with cytomegalovirus. In a later genetic analysis, fewer N-insertions in productive TCRs were reported among donors in an Asian-associated ancestry cluster than the approximately 670-donor mean. This cohort had only TCR beta chains sequenced, and the lack of alpha or paired-chain data limited which features could be detected. When HLA alleles, especially DR and DQ, strongly co-occurred, attributing TCR associations to individual alleles was difficult. A cluster of highly shared sequence variants was judged likely to be a technical artifact of the sequencing pipeline. Because counts were too low, 15 to 20 rarely observed V segments, including chromosome 9 orphons, were excluded from the earlier analysis of fewer than 650 of the donors. In a later analysis, the rate of TCR association differed among HLA loci, with DRB1 alleles having the most associated TCRs and HLA-C alleles having the fewest. A further reported finding was that TCR beta sequences accurately predicted the HLA-A and HLA-B alleles for most subjects in the first cohort. Because HLA typing was unavailable for some donors at each locus, only the typed subset was used in association tests. In an earlier analysis of some 500 of the donors, most TCR beta V segments appeared in productive rearrangements about 87% or about 30% of the time, broadly matching IMGT annotations. In vitro tests confirmed that a few of the cytomegalovirus-associated TCR beta chains recognize cytomegalovirus antigens. Specific HLA alleles were associated with 15,000 to 20,000 TCR beta sequences at a false discovery rate of 0.05 in a later analysis. Immune exposure information for the cohort was limited to CMV serostatus. According to a later analysis, parvovirus B19, influenza, CMV and Epstein-Barr virus appeared linked to several top co-occurrence clusters. In a later analysis, HLA-associated TCR beta chains were found to be more clonally expanded and to have lower generation probabilities than equally common non-associated chains. In a later analysis, most CMV-associated TCR beta chains were found to appear HLA-restricted, with HLA associations seemingly driven largely by CMV exposure. Linkage disequilibrium might explain the correlated functional status among segregating V segments, but an unknown experimental factor could not be excluded. Most TCR sequences were seen in very few donors, while some public TCRs were found in many individuals.

Library method: the immunoSEQ multiplex PCR assay. For the multiplex PCR, a mixture combining 60 forward primers for TCR Vbeta segments and 13 reverse primers for TCR Jbeta segments was used. The CDR3 region of rearranged TCR beta genes was amplified from genomic DNA by a multiplex PCR assay. On the Illumina HiSeq System, the amplified TCR beta libraries were sequenced as 87-base-pair reads. The published analysis was carried out like this. A later analysis counted about 82 million unique TCR beta chains across the 550 to 700 repertoires, and some 11 million of these chains were shared by at least two donors. To remove PCR and sequencing errors, raw reads were error-corrected and collapsed into unique sequences using a nearest-neighbor algorithm that merged closely related sequences. Alignment of CDR3 sequences to IMGT reference sequences was used to assign V, D and J gene segments. Each retained sequence needed at least a six-nucleotide match to both a V gene segment and a J gene segment. A rearrangement counted as productive if the CDR3 had no stop codons and remained in frame with V and J, and every other rearrangement counted as non-productive. Following IMGT convention, CDR3 was defined as the stretch from the second conserved V-encoded cysteine to the conserved J-encoded phenylalanine. In an earlier analysis of more than 550 of the donors, sequences lacking an unambiguous match to a single V gene segment were excluded. In an earlier analysis of 500 to 750 of the donors, V segments were called functional above 56.7% productive rearrangements and were called segregating when the between-donor standard deviation exceeded 5%. To diagnose cytomegalovirus status from the catalog of TCR beta chain sequences, a statistical classification framework was built. In a later analysis, TCR nucleotide sequences were compared against IMGT/GENE-DB human TR gene sequences so that V and J genes could be assigned. In a later analysis, CDR3 sequences and most-parsimonious VDJ recombination scenarios were assigned using the TCRdist pipeline. A later analysis defined each TCR beta chain by its CDR3 amino acid sequence plus V-gene family, and excluded reads lacking a unique V-gene family. As a way to deal with suspected cross-contamination and a sequencing artifact, a later analysis dropped 500 to 700 nucleotide sequences that were highly shared and had low generation probability. In a later analysis, a clonal expansion index for each public chain was calculated from normalized within-repertoire ranks of inferred template counts. A later analysis computed generation probabilities with a VDJ recombination model fitted to out-of-frame rearrangements, and checked the results against IGoR. A later analysis scored TCR-TCR, TCR-HLA and TCR-CMV co-occurrence with hypergeometric tests, applying a repertoire-size bias correction to TCR pairs. False discovery rates were estimated in a later analysis by permuting HLA or CMV assignments 20 times. In a later analysis, co-occurring TCRs were grouped using DBSCAN, with TCRdist sequence similarity added in when clustering inside HLA-allele-positive subsets. For co-occurrence clustering, repertoires with fewer than 30,000 or more than 120,000 public chains were excluded, along with five or six repertoires with anomalous nucleotide sharing. Imported from immuneACCESS, the table was reduced by TCRdb to in-frame sequences with V and J called. These copies leave out some clones; in studies compared against another copy, an unresolved V gene accounts for under half, and the cause of the remainder is not known. That table furnishes V, J and clone size, whereas the DNA furnished D and trimming. For this sample the table gives approximately 70,000 clones, of which more than 70% were detected only once. 12% of the sample is in the top ten clones.

Trimming accounts for 6 bases at V and 3 bases at J, while the number of junction bases matched to no gene is 3. In the germline V gene, CDR1 corresponds to SNHLY and CDR2 to FYNNEI. The CDR3 goes from the cysteine to the phenylalanine over 15 residues. This entry keeps only the CDR3 DNA: 45 bases, framed from base 1. The cohort consisted of more than 650 healthy bone marrow donors. At the time of sampling, all cohort members were nominally healthy, though unrecorded immune exposures were likely present. The donor was CMV seropositive and belonged to the group of 250 to 300 seropositive cohort members. A peripheral blood sample was collected from each donor, and TCR beta sequencing was performed on peripheral blood mononuclear cells. Genomic DNA was extracted from the blood cell samples with the Qiagen DNeasy Blood Extraction Kit.

The origin of this receptor is a woman aged 40-49 years in good health and CMV-seropositive. The chain is assembled from TRBV2 and TRBJ2-3, with 13 bases matching TRBD2. Sequenced sample: PBMCs. The DNA is TGTGCCAGCAGAGGACTAGCGGGGGTTACAGATACGCAGTATTTT. Translated, this is CASRGLAGVTDTQYF.